Each of the 10 T cell receptor beta chains below was sequenced from the same sample in a study of blood T cell repertoires in COVID-19. The assay was immunoSEQ multiplex PCR, and TCRdb's table has in-frame clones only and misses some. The sample lists 65,000 to 90,000 clones; more than 75% were seen once. Sequencing used peripheral blood. These receptor sequences come from a man aged 55 to 70 with acute or convalescent COVID-19.

The chain employs TRBV7-6 and TRBJ2-1, with D tentatively TRBD2 (5 bases). This CDR3 spans 17 amino acids. V was cut by 0 bases and J by 0 bases, with 12 bases left in between. Germline CDR1 reads SGHVS; CDR2 reads FNYEAQ. The CDR3 coding sequence is TGTGCCAGCAGCTTAGCGCGTCCGGGGAACTCCTACAATGAGCAGTTCTTC. Translation gives CASSLARPGNSYNEQFF.

J is TRBJ2-3 and V is TRBV18, with D unresolved. V was clipped by 0 bases and J by 4 bases, with 8 bases between them. Germline CDR1 reads KGHSH; CDR2 reads LQKENI. The CDR3 is 14 amino acids. CDR3 DNA sequence: TGTGCCAGCTCACCACCTTCCAGTTCAGATACGCAGTATTTT. Residues: CASSPPSSSDTQYF.

CDR3 DNA: TGTGCCAGCATCGGACAGGGGGAGGCTGAAGCTTTCTTT. Protein sequence: CASIGQGEAEAFF. The rearrangement links TRBV6-5 to TRBJ1-1, with 10 bases identical to TRBD1. After removal of 7 bases from V and 6 bases from J, the junction contained 5 bases not matched to a gene. The CDR3 is made up of 13 amino acids. Germline V gene data show CDR1 as MNHEY and CDR2 as SVGAGI.

The chain couples TRBV5-1 to TRBJ2-5; 13 bases line up with TRBD2. Germline values: CDR1 SGHRS, CDR2 YFSETQ. With V trimmed by 4 bases and J by 6 bases, 12 bases remained unmatched. The CDR3 has 17 amino acids. In DNA, the CDR3 is TGCGCCAGCAGCCCGTCAGAGTCGGGACTAGCGGGAAAGACCCAGTACTTC. Protein: CASSPSESGLAGKTQYF.

The genes are TRBV19 and TRBJ2-1; 8 bases align to TRBD2. CDR1 and CDR2 (germline): LNHDA, SQIVND (reference sequence). The CDR3 runs 14 residues. J lost 9 bases, V lost 7 bases, and 11 bases had no gene match. CDR3 nucleotides: TGTGCCAGTACGTACCTAGCGGGCCGAGGTGAGCAGTTCTTC. Translating it yields CASTYLAGRGEQFF.

The J gene is TRBJ2-7, the V gene TRBV27, with 9 positions matching TRBD2. V dropped 7 bases and J dropped 1; count of bases not matched to a gene: 5. Germline CDR1 and CDR2: MNHEY and SMNVEV (reference sequence). The CDR3 is 14 residues long. The CDR3 DNA follows: TGTGCCAGCACCCCAGCGGGGGGATCCTACGAGCAGTACTTC. Translated, it gives CASTPAGGSYEQYF.

The chain is built from TRBV7-2 and TRBJ2-2; D ambiguous. Per germline, CDR1 SGHTA and CDR2 FQGNSA. This CDR3 has 14 amino acids. Trimming left V 2 bases short and J 4 bases short, with 8 bases between. Written as DNA, the CDR3 is TGTGCCAGCAGCTTATTTTCCAGCACCGGGGAGCTGTTTTTT. Translating gives CASSLFSSTGELFF.

The chain uses TRBV12-3 or TRBV12-4 and TRBJ2-1; TRBD1 aligns across 8 bases. J was trimmed by 5 bases and V by 6 bases; bases with no gene match: 0. The CDR3 has 12 amino acids. This CDR3 is CASRQGDNEQFF. The CDR3 nucleotides read TGTGCCAGCAGACAGGGGGACAATGAGCAGTTCTTC.

This clone was picked up one time. V and J are TRBV5-1 and TRBJ2-7; D is unresolved. This CDR3 contains 12 residues. With 6 bases removed from V and 0 bases from J, the gap between germline ends came to 7 bases. CDR1 and CDR2 from the germline V gene are SGHRS and YFSETQ. CDR3 residues: CASTDFSYEQYF. For the CDR3, the DNA is TGCGCCAGCACAGATTTCTCCTACGAGCAGTACTTC.

This chain joins TRBV6-5 and TRBJ2-5; D is ambiguous. The germline CDR1 and CDR2 sequences are MNHEY and SVGAGI. Deletions cut 2 bases from V and 6 bases from J, with 7 bases between. The CDR3 spans 12 residues. This CDR3 reads CASSYSEKTQYF. In DNA, the CDR3 is TGTGCCAGCAGTTACAGCGAGAAGACCCAGTACTTC.